This TCR beta chain was captured by sequencing in a study of T cell changes during pregnancy in multiple sclerosis. The CDR3 totals 17 residues. Germline-derived CDR1 and CDR2 are LGHNA and YSLEER. With 4 bases removed from V and 0 bases from J, the gap between germline ends came to 13 bases. Sequencing was performed with immunoSEQ multiplex PCR; in TCRdb, only in-frame clones are kept and a portion is missing. The top ten hold around 1.7% of the sample, which has roughly 93,000 clones, roughly 90% seen once. This chain joins TRBV4-3 and TRBJ1-6; a possible D gene is TRBD1 (6 bases). The clonotype comes from a female donor in good health, enrolled as a control in a pregnancy study. The specimen was peripheral blood, collected in the first trimester of pregnancy. The CDR3 loop reads CASSRLTGSSYNSPLHF. In nucleotides, the CDR3 is TGCGCCAGCAGCCGGTTAACAGGGAGCTCCTATAATTCACCCCTCCACTTT.